The sequence of this TCR beta chain was determined in a study of regulatory T cells in long-lasting Graves disease. V lost 10 bases, J lost 5 bases, and 14 bases stayed unmatched. The CDR3 runs to 15 residues. Per the germline V gene, CDR1 is MNHNS and CDR2 is SASEGT. This clonotype has a count of ten or more. The sample's time point: newly diagnosed GD, antithyroid drugs for less than 3 months. PBMC-derived RNA was used for the TCR library. Library construction for TCR beta used iRepertoire HTBI primers and Arm-PCR of CDR3 regions. TCRdb ran MiXCR on the multiplex PCR reads and lists one entry per CDR3 protein. The sample carries 550,000 to 600,000 distinct CDR3 sequences, roughly a sixth recorded once. These same data were also listed under a study on T cells in Graves' hyperthyroidism and ophthalmopathy.

This chain uses TRBV6-1 with TRBJ2-5, with 9 bases that match TRBD1. Material: peripheral blood mononuclear cells (PBMCs), obtained at new diagnosis, from a patient treated with antithyroid drugs. This receptor was taken from a man younger than 35 with Graves disease. The CDR3 DNA reads TGTGCCAACACAAGGGACAGGGAATTGTCTGAGACCCAGTACTTC. It codes for CANTRDRELSETQYF.